The rows below give T cell receptor beta chains drawn from one sample of a study of blood T cell repertoires in COVID-19. This table comes from immunoSEQ multiplex PCR, and its TCRdb copy is limited to in-frame clones, with some not included. The sample consists of some 270,000 clones, 85% to 90% of them appearing once. The sample comprised peripheral blood. These receptors all come from a woman aged 60-70 years with COVID-19, enrolled during active disease. Each CDR3 is given with its conserved first and last residue.

v_gene	CDR3aa
TRBV5-4	CADQGFDTGELFF
TRBV19	CASTMTGGSTGELFF
TRBV18	CASSQQGRELFF
TRBV19	CASSIGPGIYF
TRBV5-1	CASSLHGQLNTEAFF
TRBV15	CATSRGDEGATIYEQYF
TRBV19	CASSILGPSGAFF
TRBV5-1	CASSFSGQGAGETQYF
TRBV18	CASSPEGSFYGYTF
TRBV12-3/TRBV12-4	CASSSDRGGYTF
TRBV15	CATSRGVLGGPTGELFF
TRBV28	CASRETGGLTEAFF
TRBV4-3	CASSQEVGAGPQHF
TRBV19	CASSIALPGQPLRSPLHF
TRBV4-3	CASSQLNRDNEQFF
TRBV3-1/TRBV3-2	CASSQDWTARTPDTQYF